These T cell receptor beta chains were read from a single sample in a study of blood T cells in healthy people across ages. TCRdb itself ran the 5' RACE reads through MiXCR, one entry per CDR3 protein. The sample yields about 1.6 million distinct CDR3 sequences, about 31% seen once. Sequencing was done on a sample of blood. The receptor set was obtained from a woman between 25 and 40 years old in good health. CDR3s include the opening cysteine and the closing phenylalanine or tryptophan. The order of the fields is J gene, V gene, D gene, clone size, CDR3 protein, CDR3 DNA. A D gene is named only where the DNA matches it firmly. Not all rows give a size; the values are once, few, many and, for expanded clones, a class.

j_gene: TRBJ2-1
v_gene: TRBV3-1
d_gene: -
abundance: -
CDR3aa: CASSQEDNEQFF
CDR3nt: TGTGCCAGCAGCCAAGAAGACAATGAGCAGTTCTTC

j_gene: TRBJ1-1
v_gene: TRBV30
d_gene: TRBD1
abundance: -
CDR3aa: CASDRAGTEAFF
CDR3nt: TGTGCCTCGGACAGGGCAGGAACTGAAGCTTTCTTT

j_gene: TRBJ1-6
v_gene: TRBV6-1
d_gene: -
abundance: -
CDR3aa: CASKLGGGKTNNSPLHF
CDR3nt: TGTGCCAGCAAGCTCGGAGGGGGAAAGACAAATAATTCACCCCTCCACTTT

j_gene: TRBJ2-2
v_gene: TRBV20-1
d_gene: -
abundance: -
CDR3aa: CSARDLYRSANTGELFF
CDR3nt: TGCAGTGCTAGAGACCTATACCGGTCGGCGAACACCGGGGAGCTGTTTTTT

j_gene: TRBJ1-5
v_gene: TRBV6-5
d_gene: -
abundance: -
CDR3aa: CASSYSFRWPQHF
CDR3nt: TGTGCCAGCAGTTACTCGTTCAGATGGCCCCAGCATTTT

j_gene: TRBJ1-2
v_gene: TRBV5-6
d_gene: TRBD1
abundance: -
CDR3aa: CASLDRGRSRGYTF
CDR3nt: TGTGCCAGTCTGGACAGGGGTCGGTCTCGCGGCTACACCTTC

j_gene: TRBJ2-1
v_gene: TRBV5-6
d_gene: -
abundance: -
CDR3aa: CASSLGAEGGPETQFF
CDR3nt: TGTGCCAGCAGCTTGGGGGCCGAGGGCGGCCCCGAGACCCAGTTCTTC

j_gene: TRBJ2-2
v_gene: TRBV10-3
d_gene: TRBD2
abundance: few
CDR3aa: CAIRTSGTNTGELFF
CDR3nt: TGTGCCATCCGGACTAGCGGGACGAACACCGGGGAGCTGTTTTTT

j_gene: TRBJ2-7
v_gene: TRBV2
d_gene: -
abundance: few
CDR3aa: CASRSQGRMDEQYF
CDR3nt: TGTGCCAGCAGATCACAGGGGAGGATGGACGAGCAGTACTTC

j_gene: TRBJ1-1
v_gene: TRBV9
d_gene: -
abundance: few
CDR3aa: CASSVEPDTEAFF
CDR3nt: TGTGCCAGCAGCGTAGAACCCGACACTGAAGCTTTCTTT

j_gene: TRBJ2-3
v_gene: TRBV7-9
d_gene: -
abundance: -
CDR3aa: CASSHGGVGTDTQYF
CDR3nt: TGTGCCAGCAGCCATGGAGGGGTCGGCACAGATACGCAGTATTTT